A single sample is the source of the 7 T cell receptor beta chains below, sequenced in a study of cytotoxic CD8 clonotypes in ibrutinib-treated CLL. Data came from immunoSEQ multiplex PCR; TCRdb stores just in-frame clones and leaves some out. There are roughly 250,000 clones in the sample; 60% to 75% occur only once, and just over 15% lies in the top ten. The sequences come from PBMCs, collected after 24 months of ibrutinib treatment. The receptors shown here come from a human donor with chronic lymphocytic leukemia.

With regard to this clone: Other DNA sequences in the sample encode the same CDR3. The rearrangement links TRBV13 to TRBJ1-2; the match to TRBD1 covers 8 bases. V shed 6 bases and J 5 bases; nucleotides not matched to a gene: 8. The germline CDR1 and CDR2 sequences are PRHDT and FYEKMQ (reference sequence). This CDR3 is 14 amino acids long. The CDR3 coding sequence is TGTGCCAGCAGGCCCGGACAGGGTAATTATGGCTACACCTTC. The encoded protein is CASRPGQGNYGYTF.

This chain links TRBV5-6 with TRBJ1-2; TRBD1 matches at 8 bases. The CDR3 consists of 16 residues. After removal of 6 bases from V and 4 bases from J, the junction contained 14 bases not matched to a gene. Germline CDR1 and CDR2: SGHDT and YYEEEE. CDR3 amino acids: CASTPTGAGYGYGYTF. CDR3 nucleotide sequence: TGTGCCAGCACCCCGACAGGGGCCGGGTATGGCTATGGCTACACCTTC.

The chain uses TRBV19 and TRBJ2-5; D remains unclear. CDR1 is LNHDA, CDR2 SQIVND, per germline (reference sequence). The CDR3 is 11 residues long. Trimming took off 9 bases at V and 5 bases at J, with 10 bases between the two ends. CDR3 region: CASRQGETQYF. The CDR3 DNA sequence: TGTGCCAGCCGGCAAGGGGAGACCCAGTACTTC.

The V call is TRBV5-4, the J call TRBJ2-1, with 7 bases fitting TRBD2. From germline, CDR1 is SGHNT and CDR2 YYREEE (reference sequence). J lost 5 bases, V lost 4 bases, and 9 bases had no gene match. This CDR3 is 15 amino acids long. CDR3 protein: CASSREHGGNNEQFF. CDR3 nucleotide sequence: TGTGCCAGCAGCCGGGAGCACGGGGGGAACAATGAGCAGTTCTTC.

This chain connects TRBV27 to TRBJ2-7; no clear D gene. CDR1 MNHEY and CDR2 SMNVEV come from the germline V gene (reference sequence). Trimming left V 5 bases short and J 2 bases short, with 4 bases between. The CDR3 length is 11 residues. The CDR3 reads CASSLTYEQYF. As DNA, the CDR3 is TGTGCCAGCAGTCTAACCTACGAGCAGTACTTC.

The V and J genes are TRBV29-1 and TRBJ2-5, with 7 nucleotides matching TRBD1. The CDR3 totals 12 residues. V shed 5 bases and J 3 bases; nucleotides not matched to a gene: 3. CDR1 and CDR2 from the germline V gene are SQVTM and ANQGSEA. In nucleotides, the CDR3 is TGCAGCGTTCTTACAGGGGAAGAGACCCAGTACTTC. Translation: CSVLTGEETQYF.

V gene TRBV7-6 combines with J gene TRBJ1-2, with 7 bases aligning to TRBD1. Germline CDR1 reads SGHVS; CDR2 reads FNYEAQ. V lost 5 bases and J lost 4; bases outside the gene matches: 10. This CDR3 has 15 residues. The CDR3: CASSPLGQASYGYTF. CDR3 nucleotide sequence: TGTGCCAGCAGCCCCTTAGGACAGGCCAGCTATGGCTACACCTTC.